The rows below give T cell receptor beta chains drawn from one sample of a study of PD-1 blockade in classical Hodgkin lymphoma. Repertoires were generated with immunoSEQ multiplex PCR, while TCRdb's copy carries only in-frame clones and drops some. In the table there are about 20,000 clones, around 75% of which are singletons. The sample in question was peripheral blood mononuclear cells (PBMCs), obtained at baseline. The receptor source for this set is a human donor with classical Hodgkin lymphoma. The CDR3 runs from the conserved cysteine through the conserved F or W. A D gene is named only where the DNA matches it firmly. Clone size, where shown, is once, few, many, or a class for clones that have expanded.

V: TRBV30; D: TRBD1; size: .; length: 14; J: TRBJ2-3; CDR3: CAWRGQGSTDTQYF; DNA: TGTGCCTGGAGGGGACAGGGTAGTACAGATACGCAGTATTTT
V: TRBV6-5; D: TRBD1; size: .; length: 15; J: TRBJ1-4; CDR3: CASRPGGTANEKLFF; DNA: TGTGCCAGCAGACCCGGCGGGACAGCTAATGAAAAACTGTTTTTT
V: TRBV27; D: .; size: .; length: 12; J: TRBJ2-2; CDR3: CASSPPTGELFF; DNA: TGTGCCAGCAGTCCGCCCACCGGGGAGCTGTTTTTT
V: TRBV2; D: TRBD1; size: .; length: 16; J: TRBJ2-2; CDR3: CASLTGTGVSTGELFF; DNA: TGTGCCAGCCTTACCGGGACAGGGGTTTCCACCGGGGAGCTGTTTTTT
V: TRBV15; D: TRBD1; size: .; length: 14; J: TRBJ1-2; CDR3: CATSRGDRDSGYTF; DNA: TGTGCCACCAGCAGAGGGGACAGGGATTCTGGCTACACCTTC
V: TRBV5-6; D: .; size: .; length: 14; J: TRBJ1-1; CDR3: CASSLEGTNTEAFF; DNA: TGTGCCAGCAGCTTGGAGGGGACCAACACTGAAGCTTTCTTT
V: TRBV28; D: .; size: .; length: 14; J: TRBJ2-5; CDR3: CASTPQDRDGTQYF; DNA: TGTGCCAGCACCCCCCAGGACCGGGACGGGACCCAGTACTTC
V: TRBV11-2; D: .; size: once; length: 15; J: TRBJ1-1; CDR3: CASSLAGSGGTEAFF; DNA: TGTGCCAGCAGTCTTGCTGGGTCGGGGGGGACTGAAGCTTTCTTT
V: TRBV5-1; D: TRBD1; size: .; length: 18; J: TRBJ1-3; CDR3: CASPPGQGLSMGRNTIYF; DNA: TGCGCCAGCCCTCCGGGACAGGGACTATCTATGGGCCGAAACACCATATATTTT
V: TRBV27; D: .; size: once; length: 12; J: TRBJ2-1; CDR3: CASSDREYEQFF; DNA: TGTGCCAGCAGTGATCGGGAGTATGAGCAGTTCTTC
V: TRBV19; D: .; size: .; length: 18; J: TRBJ2-2; CDR3: CASSIGQNPFANTGELFF; DNA: TGTGCCAGTAGTATCGGTCAGAATCCGTTCGCGAACACCGGGGAGCTGTTTTTT
V: TRBV28; D: .; size: .; length: 12; J: TRBJ1-2; CDR3: CASSLTNYGYTF; DNA: TGTGCCAGCAGTTTGACTAACTATGGCTACACCTTC
V: TRBV5-5; D: .; size: .; length: 17; J: TRBJ1-1; CDR3: CASSSAGSGTLNTEAFF; DNA: TGTGCCAGCAGCTCTGCTGGATCAGGGACACTGAACACTGAAGCTTTCTTT
V: TRBV18; D: .; size: .; length: 14; J: TRBJ2-5; CDR3: CASSPRRQEETQYF; DNA: TGTGCCAGCTCACCACGACGTCAAGAAGAGACCCAGTACTTC
V: TRBV2; D: .; size: .; length: 14; J: TRBJ2-1; CDR3: CASRSQASYNEQFF; DNA: TGTGCCAGCAGATCACAGGCTTCCTACAATGAGCAGTTCTTC
V: TRBV2; D: TRBD1; size: .; length: 13; J: TRBJ1-1; CDR3: CASCGTGGQRAFF; DNA: TGTGCCAGCTGCGGGACAGGGGGGCAGCGAGCTTTCTTT
V: TRBV7-3; D: .; size: .; length: 16; J: TRBJ2-6; CDR3: CASSLMMNSGANVLTF; DNA: TGTGCCAGCAGCTTAATGATGAACTCTGGGGCCAACGTCCTGACTTTC
V: TRBV7-2; D: TRBD1; size: .; length: 16; J: TRBJ1-1; CDR3: CASSAGTGGILDEAFF; DNA: TGTGCCAGCAGCGCCGGGACAGGGGGTATCCTTGATGAAGCTTTCTTT
V: TRBV11-2; D: .; size: .; length: 13; J: TRBJ1-1; CDR3: CASSLIQGKGAFF; DNA: TGTGCCAGCAGCCTGATACAGGGAAAAGGGGCTTTCTTT
V: TRBV11-2; D: TRBD2; size: .; length: 15; J: TRBJ2-7; CDR3: CASSFGGLSSYEQYF; DNA: TGTGCCAGCAGCTTCGGGGGGTTAAGCTCCTACGAGCAGTACTTC
V: TRBV30; D: .; size: .; length: 12; J: TRBJ2-3; CDR3: CAWSASGDTQYF; DNA: TGTGCCTGGAGTGCCAGTGGAGATACGCAGTATTTT
V: TRBV6-6; D: TRBD1; size: .; length: 14; J: TRBJ2-1; CDR3: CASSYSGQLNEQFF; DNA: TGTGCCAGCAGTTACTCGGGACAGCTCAATGAGCAGTTCTTC
V: TRBV29-1; D: TRBD1; size: .; length: 13; J: TRBJ1-1; CDR3: CSVARGLNTEAFF; DNA: TGCAGCGTTGCCAGGGGGCTGAACACTGAAGCTTTCTTT
V: TRBV15; D: .; size: .; length: 14; J: TRBJ1-1; CDR3: CATSREGRNTEAFF; DNA: TGTGCCACCAGCAGAGAAGGCAGGAACACTGAAGCTTTCTTT
V: TRBV2; D: .; size: few; length: 15; J: TRBJ2-5; CDR3: CASSENSIGGETQYF; DNA: TGTGCCAGCAGTGAAAATAGTATAGGGGGTGAGACCCAGTACTTC
V: TRBV30; D: TRBD1; size: .; length: 12; J: TRBJ2-7; CDR3: CAWSPGGYEQYF; DNA: TGTGCCTGGAGTCCAGGGGGCTACGAGCAGTACTTC